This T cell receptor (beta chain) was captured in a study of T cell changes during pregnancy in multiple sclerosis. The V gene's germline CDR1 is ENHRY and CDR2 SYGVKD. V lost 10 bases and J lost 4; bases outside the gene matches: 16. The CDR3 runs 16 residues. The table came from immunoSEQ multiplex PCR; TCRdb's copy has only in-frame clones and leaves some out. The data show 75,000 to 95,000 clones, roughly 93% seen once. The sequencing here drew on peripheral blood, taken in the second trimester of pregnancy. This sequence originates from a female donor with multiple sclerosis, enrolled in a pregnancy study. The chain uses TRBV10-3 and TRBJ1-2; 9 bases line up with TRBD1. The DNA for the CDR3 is TGTGCCACCAGCACAGGGGGCGGCGTCCCAGGCTATGGCTACACCTTC. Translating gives CATSTGGGVPGYGYTF.